This TCR beta chain was found in a study of blood T cell repertoires in COVID-19. The age range of participants was 18 to 89 years, with residence in around 22 US areas. Participants reported their clinical history, and cohort assignment relied on those reports. Germline-derived CDR1 and CDR2 are LGHNA and YSLEER. The CDR3 contains 19 residues. V lost 0 bases, J lost 7 bases, and 18 bases stayed unmatched. Method: immunoSEQ multiplex PCR; TCRdb's copy keeps in-frame clones and lacks some. The sample consists of 200,000 to 300,000 clones, approximately 90% of them appearing once. Material for sequencing was PBMCs or T cells enriched from blood (not recorded which). This sequence joins TRBV4-3 and TRBJ2-1; 7 bases match TRBD2. This TCR came from a woman aged 25-40 years who had recovered from COVID-19. The CDR3 spells CASSQDWSGIGSEYNEQFF. CDR3 in DNA: TGCGCCAGCAGCCAAGATTGGAGCGGGATAGGGTCAGAGTATAATGAGCAGTTCTTC.